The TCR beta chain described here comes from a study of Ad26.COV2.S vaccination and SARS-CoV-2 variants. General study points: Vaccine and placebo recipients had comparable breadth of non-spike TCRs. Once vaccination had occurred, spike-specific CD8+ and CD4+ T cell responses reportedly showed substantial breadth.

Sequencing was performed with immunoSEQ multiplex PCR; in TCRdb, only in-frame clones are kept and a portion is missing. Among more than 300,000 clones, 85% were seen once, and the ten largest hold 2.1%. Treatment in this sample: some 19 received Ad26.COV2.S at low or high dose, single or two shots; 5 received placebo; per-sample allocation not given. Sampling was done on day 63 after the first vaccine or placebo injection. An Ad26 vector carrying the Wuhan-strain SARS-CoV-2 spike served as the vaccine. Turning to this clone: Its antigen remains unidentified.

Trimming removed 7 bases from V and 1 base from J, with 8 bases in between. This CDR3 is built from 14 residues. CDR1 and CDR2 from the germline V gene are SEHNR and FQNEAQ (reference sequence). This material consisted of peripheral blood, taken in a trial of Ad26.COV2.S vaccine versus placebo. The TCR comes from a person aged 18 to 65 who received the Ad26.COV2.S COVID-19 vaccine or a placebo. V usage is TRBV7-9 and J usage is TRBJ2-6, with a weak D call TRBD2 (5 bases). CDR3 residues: CASTPGSGANVLTF. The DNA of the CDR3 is TGTGCCAGCACCCCGGGGTCTGGGGCCAACGTCCTGACTTTC. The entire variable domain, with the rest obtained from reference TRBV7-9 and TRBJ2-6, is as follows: DTGVSQNPRHKITKRGQNVTFRCDPISEHNRLYWYRQTLGQGPEFLTYFQNEAQLEKSRLLSDRFSAERPKGSFSTLEIQRTEQGDSAMYLCASTPGSGANVLTFGAGSRLTVL.